This entry is about one T cell receptor beta chain. Seattle researchers signed up patients amid active infection and tracked them longitudinally. This specimen belongs to a study of blood T cell repertoires in COVID-19. About the study: Some COVID-19 samples were acute and others convalescent; all came from the United States, Italy and Spain. Sources were T cells, B-cell-depleted T cells, or PBMCs; the material itself was cDNA or gDNA.

As handled by the study authors: Researchers report that nucleated cell counts were estimated from reference gene primer amplification. The table came from immunoSEQ multiplex PCR; TCRdb's copy has only in-frame clones and leaves some out. D and trimming were read from the DNA, whereas the V and J calls and clone size are those reported in that table. In the table there are 200,000 to 250,000 clones, approximately 90% of which are singletons. Sequencing input: peripheral blood. This TCR was recovered from a man aged 30 to 45 with COVID-19, enrolled during active disease.

The CDR3, as DNA: TGTGCCAGCTCACAAGGACAGGGAATTAACTATGGCTACACCTTC. Protein sequence: CASSQGQGINYGYTF. This chain uses TRBV18 with TRBJ1-2, with 8 bases lining up with TRBD1. V lost 4 bases to trimming and J lost 1 base; unmatched junction nucleotides: 5. The CDR3 spans 15 residues. Germline assignment: CDR1 KGHSH and CDR2 LQKENI.